The 19 T cell receptor beta chains reported below all come from one sample, sequenced in a study of CD8 T cells in Susac syndrome. It was with random hexamers that about 0.45 to 1 ug RNA was reverse transcribed. Using its own MiXCR run on the immunoSEQ multiplex PCR reads, TCRdb lists one record per CDR3 protein. Of more than 120,000 distinct CDR3 sequences detected, less than 95% appear once; the ten largest clones hold 0.075% to 0.09%. The material sequenced was CD4+ T cells from PBMCs. These receptors were taken from a human donor in good health.

The chain carries TRBV5-1 and TRBJ2-7; D is unclear. This CDR3 contains 13 residues. Trimming removed 4 bases at V and 6 bases at J, with 14 bases between. Germline CDR1 and CDR2: SGHRS and YFSETQ. The CDR3 is CASSLSGTLEQYF. The CDR3 DNA follows: TGCGCCAGCAGCCTATCAGGAACGCTCGAGCAGTACTTC.

The chain employs TRBV20-1 and TRBJ2-7; D may be TRBD1 or TRBD2 (5 bases each). Germline V gene lookup returns CDR1 DFQATT and CDR2 SNEGSKA (reference sequence). CDR3 size: 18 residues. Trimming removed 5 bases at V and 3 bases at J, with 29 bases between. The CDR3 is CSAGPPGPTRYGGYEQYF. The CDR3 DNA sequence: TGCAGTGCTGGACCCCCGGGACCCACTAGATATGGGGGCTACGAGCAGTACTTC.

The chain has TRBV5-6 and TRBJ1-1; D ambiguous. This CDR3 has 12 residues. V lost 3 bases and J lost 7, with 10 bases in between. Germline V gene sequence: CDR1 SGHDT, CDR2 YYEEEE. CDR3 sequence (DNA): TGTGCCAGCAGCTCACTCAGCCTTGAAGCTTTCTTT. Protein product: CASSSLSLEAFF.

V is TRBV30 and J is TRBJ2-3, with 7 bases fitting TRBD1. This CDR3 region has 15 residues. Looked up from germline, CDR1 is GTSNPN and CDR2 is SVGIG (reference sequence). Losses at the gene ends were 2 bases for V and 6 bases for J; bases not matched to a gene: 11. The CDR3 loop reads CAWSQGQANVDTQYF. The CDR3 bases are TGTGCCTGGAGTCAAGGACAGGCAAATGTGGATACGCAGTATTTT.

The CDR3 bases are TGTGCCAGCAGCCCACGAGTAGCGGGCTCTGGGGCCAACGTCCTGACTTTC. Amino acid sequence: CASSPRVAGSGANVLTF. The V call is TRBV12-3 or TRBV12-4, the J call TRBJ2-6; 7 nucleotides align to TRBD2. The V and J ends lost 6 bases and 0 bases, in that order; junction bases with no gene match: 8. The CDR3 length is 17 residues.

The chain uses TRBV7-9 and TRBJ1-4; 10 bases match TRBD1. This CDR3 is built from 19 residues. Germline values: CDR1 SEHNR, CDR2 FQNEAQ (reference sequence). With 5 bases clipped from V and 0 bases from J, the junction kept 12 bases outside the gene matches. This chain's CDR3 is CASSVGTGVDSATNEKLFF. DNA for the CDR3: TGTGCCAGCAGCGTCGGGACAGGGGTTGATTCCGCAACTAATGAAAAACTGTTTTTT.

The chain uses TRBV15 and TRBJ1-2; TRBD1 matches at 7 bases. The germline V gene encodes CDR1 LNHNV and CDR2 YYDKDF (reference sequence). The CDR3 runs to 14 residues. V gave up 6 bases and J gave up 7 bases; unmatched junction bases: 11. This chain's CDR3 is CATRQGGQAFGYTF. The CDR3 DNA reads TGTGCCACCAGGCAGGGGGGGCAGGCCTTTGGCTACACCTTC.

V usage is TRBV5-4 and J usage is TRBJ2-2, with 9 bases that match TRBD2. CDR1 and CDR2 (germline): SGHNT, YYREEE (reference sequence). The CDR3 consists of 16 residues. Trimming removed 4 bases from V and 4 bases from J; junction bases left unmatched: 8. Here the CDR3 reads CASSDSGTSLTGELFF. The CDR3 DNA reads TGTGCCAGCAGCGATTCCGGGACTAGCCTCACCGGGGAGCTGTTTTTT.

This clonotype has only one observation. The chain uses TRBV6-1 and TRBJ2-5, with no clear D. CDR3 length: 14 residues. With 1 base removed from V and 3 bases from J, the gap between germline ends came to 9 bases. Looked up from germline, CDR1 is MNHNS and CDR2 is SASEGT. The CDR3 reads CASSEGGWKETQYF. CDR3 coding DNA: TGTGCCAGCAGTGAAGGGGGTTGGAAAGAGACCCAGTACTTC.

The V and J genes are TRBV15 and TRBJ1-2; D perhaps matches TRBD1 (5 bases). The CDR3 runs 17 residues. Germline CDR1 and CDR2: LNHNV and YYDKDF (reference sequence). Between the trimmed V and J ends, which lost 3 bases and 4 bases, there was a span of 21 bases. This CDR3 reads CATSRTRGQGGSYGYTF. The CDR3, as DNA: TGTGCCACCAGCAGGACGAGGGGCCAAGGTGGGAGCTATGGCTACACCTTC.

The J gene is TRBJ1-4, the V gene TRBV7-2; TRBD1 agrees at 9 bases. The CDR3 loop spans 14 amino acids. Looked up from germline, CDR1 is SGHTA and CDR2 is FQGNSA. The V segment lost 5 bases and the J segment 4 bases; nucleotides outside the gene matches: 2. The CDR3 is CASSQTGGNEKLFF. CDR3 in DNA: TGTGCCAGCAGCCAGACAGGGGGTAATGAAAAACTGTTTTTT. The whole variable domain, filled in from reference TRBV7-2 and TRBJ1-4, reads GAGVSQSPSNKVTEKGKDVELRCDPISGHTALYWYRQSLGQGLEFLIYFQGNSAPDKSGLPSDRFSAERTGGSVSTLTIQRTQQEDSAVYLCASSQTGGNEKLFFGSGTQLSVL.

This clonotype was observed once. This chain joins TRBV5-6 and TRBJ2-2; 11 bases map to TRBD2. The CDR3 has 15 residues. V lost 4 bases and J lost 4; bases outside the gene matches: 3. CDR1 is SGHDT, CDR2 YYEEEE, per germline. Here the CDR3 reads CASSLLAGVTGELFF. The CDR3 DNA reads TGTGCCAGCAGCCTACTAGCGGGAGTCACCGGGGAGCTGTTTTTT. Full variable domain (outside the CDR3, taken from reference TRBV5-6 and TRBJ2-2): DAGVTQSPTHLIKTRGQQVTLRCSPKSGHDTVSWYQQALGQGPQFIFQYYEEEERQRGNFPDRFSGHQFPNYSSELNVNALLLGDSALYLCASSLLAGVTGELFFGEGSRLTVL.

J is TRBJ2-6 and V is TRBV12-3 or TRBV12-4; 9 bases fit TRBD2. The CDR3 is 21 residues long. Trimming cost V 5 bases and J 4 bases; bases outside gene matches: 21. The CDR3 protein is CASSLPPPVREGRRGANVLTF. Written as DNA, the CDR3 is TGTGCCAGCAGTCTCCCCCCCCCGGTGCGGGAGGGCCGTAGAGGGGCCAACGTCCTGACTTTC.

The chain couples TRBV4-1 to TRBJ2-1; TRBD1 or TRBD2 may be the D gene (5 bases each). Trimming removed 0 bases from V and 5 bases from J, with 14 bases in between. This CDR3 is built from 16 residues. Germline lookup yields CDR1 MGHRA and CDR2 YSYEKL. DNA of the CDR3: TGCGCCAGCAGCCAAGAGGGGACCAGAAGAAACAATGAGCAGTTCTTC. This encodes CASSQEGTRRNNEQFF.

V is TRBV7-2 and J is TRBJ1-5; 7 bases fit TRBD1. Germline V CDR1 and CDR2: SGHTA, FQGNSA. J was trimmed by 2 bases and V by 1 base; bases with no gene match: 8. The CDR3 is 17 amino acids. The CDR3 coding sequence is TGTGCCAGCAGCTTAGGGGACAGCTGGAGGGGCAATCAGCCCCAGCATTTT. It codes for CASSLGDSWRGNQPQHF.

The gene calls are TRBV12-3 or TRBV12-4 and TRBJ1-5; the match to TRBD1 covers 10 bases. The V and J ends lost 5 bases and 7 bases, in that order; junction bases with no gene match: 8. The length of the CDR3 is 15 residues. The CDR3 region is CASSELTGGLQPQHF. The DNA of the CDR3 is TGTGCCAGCAGTGAACTGACAGGGGGCCTGCAGCCCCAGCATTTT.

V is TRBV20-1 and J is TRBJ1-3; no clear D gene. The germline gives CDR1 DFQATT, CDR2 SNEGSKA (reference sequence). The V end was cut by 3 bases, the J end by 0 bases, with 9 bases between. The CDR3 totals 14 residues. The DNA for the CDR3 is TGCAGTGCTAGCCTCTCGAGCTCTGGAAACACCATATATTTT. Translating it yields CSASLSSSGNTIYF.

The CDR3 DNA sequence: TGTGCCAGCAGTCCCCCCGTCCATGAGCAGTTCTTC. It encodes CASSPPVHEQFF. The chain carries TRBV12-3 or TRBV12-4 and TRBJ2-1; no firm D call. Trimming pared 5 bases from V and 8 bases from J, leaving 10 bases between. The CDR3 spans 12 residues.

This chain joins TRBV29-1 and TRBJ2-3; the D gene is possibly TRBD2 (6 bases). The CDR3 is 12 amino acids. The germline gives CDR1 SQVTM, CDR2 ANQGSEA. V was cut by 4 bases and J by 2 bases, with 7 bases left in between. CDR3 DNA: TGCAGCGTTGGGGACTTCACAGATACGCAGTATTTT. Translated, it gives CSVGDFTDTQYF.